The 13 T cell receptor beta chains below come from one sample, sequenced in a study of blood T cells in healthy people across ages. A second about 6 to 12 cycle PCR used barcoded and J-beta primers. TCRdb independently ran MiXCR on the 5' RACE reads; one entry per CDR3 protein. The profile covers 700,000 or so distinct CDR3 sequences, with less than 45% appearing a single time and around 30% taken by the ten largest. Sample: blood. These receptor sequences come from a man aged 80 or over in good health.

There are many counts of this clonotype. The gene calls are TRBV29-1 and TRBJ2-1, with TRBD2 matching 14 bases. The CDR3 contains 14 residues. V lost 4 bases to trimming and J lost 7 bases; unmatched junction nucleotides: 3. From germline, CDR1 is SQVTM and CDR2 ANQGSEA. DNA of the CDR3: TGCAGCGTTGGACTAGCGGGAGGGCCTAATGAGCAGTTCTTC. This encodes CSVGLAGGPNEQFF.

This clonotype has just a few counts. The chain employs TRBV5-1 and TRBJ2-7; tentatively, D is TRBD1 (5 bases). Trimming took 1 base from V and 4 from J, leaving 12 bases between them. CDR1 SGHRS and CDR2 YFSETQ come from the germline V gene. The CDR3 extends over 14 amino acids. CDR3 amino acids: CASSLYPREYEQYF. The CDR3 region has the DNA TGCGCCAGCAGCTTGTATCCCAGGGAATACGAGCAGTACTTC.

The genes are TRBV6-1 and TRBJ1-2; possibly TRBD1 for D (5 bases). V was trimmed by 5 bases and J by 6 bases, leaving 22 bases between them. Germline lookup yields CDR1 MNHNS and CDR2 SASEGT. The CDR3 runs to 16 residues. The CDR3 nucleotides are TGTGCCAGCAGTACCAACGGGATAGGGACGGTTAATGGCTACACCTTC. It encodes CASSTNGIGTVNGYTF.

The genes are TRBV28 and TRBJ2-1; a weak D match, TRBD2 (7 bases). The CDR3 runs 16 residues. Germline V lookup: CDR1 MDHEN, CDR2 SYDVKM. The V gene lost 1 base and the J gene lost 6 bases, with 16 bases spanning the gap. The CDR3: CASSLFVGASGNEQFF. CDR3 coding DNA: TGTGCCAGCAGTTTATTCGTGGGGGCTAGCGGCAATGAGCAGTTCTTC.

The CDR3 nucleotides read TGTGCCAGCAGCCTCCTAGCGGGGGTCGGTCAAGAGACCCAGTACTTC. This gives the protein CASSLLAGVGQETQYF. The chain has TRBV4-2 and TRBJ2-5; 10 bases agree with TRBD2. Germline V CDR1 and CDR2: LGHNA, YNFKEQ. The CDR3 runs 16 residues. Trimming removed 4 bases from V and 2 bases from J; junction bases left unmatched: 7.

The chain carries TRBV7-2 and TRBJ1-4; 7 positions match TRBD1. From germline, CDR1 is SGHTA and CDR2 FQGNSA. The V gene end was trimmed by 1 base and the J gene end by 7 bases; junction bases not matched to a gene: 3. The CDR3 totals 14 residues. The CDR3 coding sequence is TGTGCCAGCAGCTTAGACAGGGGTGGTGAAAAACTGTTTTTT. This sequence encodes CASSLDRGGEKLFF. Variable domain in full (rest from reference TRBV7-2 and TRBJ1-4): GAGVSQSPSNKVTEKGKDVELRCDPISGHTALYWYRQSLGQGLEFLIYFQGNSAPDKSGLPSDRFSAERTGGSVSTLTIQRTQQEDSAVYLCASSLDRGGEKLFFGSGTQLSVL.

This chain uses TRBV12-3 or TRBV12-4 with TRBJ2-1, with no clear D. V lost 3 bases to trimming and J lost 4 bases, with 13 bases between them. This CDR3 has 15 residues. Written as DNA, the CDR3 is TGTGCCAGCAGTTTTAATGGTCAGAATTACAATGAGCAGTTCTTC. This encodes CASSFNGQNYNEQFF.

This sequence joins TRBV4-2 and TRBJ2-7; perhaps D is TRBD1 or TRBD2 (5 bases each). Deletions cut 1 base from V and 3 bases from J, with 16 bases between. There are 16 residues in the CDR3. The germline CDR1 and CDR2 sequences are LGHNA and YNFKEQ. The DNA of the CDR3 is TGTGCCAGCAGCCAAGTTGAGGGACCGTCCGGCTACGAGCAGTACTTC. This sequence encodes CASSQVEGPSGYEQYF.

This chain joins TRBV3-1 and TRBJ2-3, with D hard to call. V dropped 1 base and J dropped 6 bases, with 8 bases sitting between them. This CDR3 has 13 residues. Germline V gene data show CDR1 as LGHDT and CDR2 as YNNKEL (reference sequence). The CDR3 sequence: CASSQGNGDTQYF. The CDR3 DNA reads as TGTGCCAGCAGCCAAGGGAACGGGGATACGCAGTATTTT.

Worth noting for this clonotype: This may be a read error: a much more frequent sequence differs by one nucleotide. This chain connects TRBV20-1 to TRBJ2-4; TRBD1 agrees at 9 bases. The J call may not be correct, given that the DNA end is closer to TRBJ2-7. CDR1 DFQATT and CDR2 SNEGSKA come from the germline V gene (reference sequence). CDR3 length: 15 amino acids. CDR3 region: CSAKKQGQGFHEQYF. CDR3 DNA: TGCAGTGCTAAGAAGCAGGGACAGGGCTTCCACGAGCAGTACTTC.

The chain employs TRBV29-1 and TRBJ1-3, with D unclear. Germline CDR1 reads SQVTM; CDR2 reads ANQGSEA. This CDR3 comprises 15 residues. Deletions cut 4 bases from V and 0 bases from J, with 13 bases between. CDR3 nucleotides: TGCAGCGTTGCAGGTGACGCACTCTCTGGAAACACCATATATTTT. Its protein is CSVAGDALSGNTIYF.

This clonotype was seen only a few times. The DNA for the CDR3 is TGCGCCAGCAGCCGAGGATCTGGACTTGGCTACACCTTC. Its translation: CASSRGSGLGYTF. The V and J genes are TRBV4-1 and TRBJ1-2; D is undetermined. The V and J ends lost 4 bases and 7 bases respectively, with 13 bases between them. Per the germline V gene, CDR1 is MGHRA and CDR2 is YSYEKL. CDR3 size: 13 residues.

The gene calls are TRBV20-1 and TRBJ2-1; 8 bases are shared with TRBD1. The length of the CDR3 is 14 residues. Germline CDR1 DFQATT, CDR2 SNEGSKA (reference sequence). The V and J ends lost 6 bases and 3 bases, in that order; junction bases with no gene match: 7. As DNA, the CDR3 is TGCAGTGCCCCCGGCAGGGGGCTCTACAATGAGCAGTTCTTC. It codes for CSAPGRGLYNEQFF.